This TCR beta chain was retrieved from a study of shared clonotypes between healthy human individuals. Study information: Samples came from two female and a few male donors aged 18 to 49.

Study findings and constraints: Several donors showed sharing of about 4.8% of naive CD4 clonotypes. Only blood was sampled; tissue repertoires likely differ. The small donor group covered limited genetic and exposure diversity.

Sequenced by immunoSEQ multiplex PCR; TCRdb stores in-frame clones only, minus some. The sample lists over 800,000 clones, about 91% seen once, with nearly 25% in the top ten. The sample holds one count of this clone. Its antigen is as yet unknown. The CDR3 totals 15 residues. V dropped 6 bases and J dropped 0 bases, with 16 bases sitting between them. The germline V gene encodes CDR1 SGHDT and CDR2 YYEEEE. Terminally differentiated effector memory CD45RA+ cells were excluded from the naive CD8 cells, which were CD45RO-negative and positively selected for CCR7. Sequencing input: naive CD8+ T cells sorted from blood. The chain is built from TRBV5-6 and TRBJ2-7; perhaps TRBD2 as D (5 bases). The clonotype originates from a man aged 25 to 45 in good health. The CDR3 sequence: CASTFQVEDSYEQYF. DNA for the CDR3: TGTGCCAGCACCTTTCAAGTGGAGGACTCCTACGAGCAGTACTTC. The full variable domain, completed using reference TRBV5-6 and TRBJ2-7, is DAGVTQSPTHLIKTRGQQVTLRCSPKSGHDTVSWYQQALGQGPQFIFQYYEEEERQRGNFPDRFSGHQFPNYSSELNVNALLLGDSALYLCASTFQVEDSYEQYFGPGTRLTVT.